The rows below give T cell receptor beta chains drawn from one sample of a study of T-cell reconstitution after alpha-beta-depleted transplantation in children. TCRdb processed the PCR reads anew with MiXCR; each CDR3 protein has one entry. The table includes about 640,000 distinct CDR3 sequences, roughly 15% detected once. The starting material was PBMCs from the stem cell graft donor, obtained from the stem cell graft. These TCRs come from a human donor who donated a stem cell graft to a child with acute myeloid leukemia. The CDR3 runs from the conserved cysteine through the conserved F or W. D genes are given only for firm matches. For some rows the clone size is stated as once, few or many, or as a class when expanded; others skip it.

d_call | j_call | v_call | clone_size | cdr3_nt | cdr3_aa
TRBD1 | TRBJ2-3 | TRBV29-1 | many | TGCAGCGTTGATACCGGGACAGGGTCAGATACGCAGTATTTT | CSVDTGTGSDTQYF
TRBD1 | TRBJ1-2 | TRBV20-1 | . | TGCAGTGCTAGCGGACAGGGTCCGGGCTTCTATGGCTACACCTTC | CSASGQGPGFYGYTF
. | TRBJ1-4 | TRBV7-9 | many | TGTGCCAGCAGCTTAGCGGGGACAAGGGCGGGAAAACTGTTTTTT | CASSLAGTRAGKLFF
TRBD1 | TRBJ1-4 | TRBV20-1 | many | TGCAGTGCAGGACAGGGAGGTGGAAATGAAAAACTGTTTTTT | CSAGQGGGNEKLFF
. | TRBJ2-5 | TRBV5-1 | . | TGCGCCAGCAGCTTCGACCCTATTTCGGGGATCTCGGAGACCCAGTACTTC | CASSFDPISGISETQYF
. | TRBJ2-7 | TRBV6-5 | many | TGTGCCAGCAGTTACCGCGACAGGTACGAGCAGTACTTC | CASSYRDRYEQYF
. | TRBJ2-7 | TRBV5-1 | few | TGCGCCAGCAAGATGGACGGATCCTCGGGATCCTTCTACGAGCAGTACTTC | CASKMDGSSGSFYEQYF
TRBD2 | TRBJ2-3 | TRBV10-3 | many | TGTGCCATCAGCCAAACCGGGGGGGTCACAGATACGCAGTATTTT | CAISQTGGVTDTQYF
. | TRBJ2-1 | TRBV4-1 | few | TGCGCCAGCAGCCAAGAAGGGCTTGAAGGCAATGAGCAGTTCTTC | CASSQEGLEGNEQFF
. | TRBJ2-6 | TRBV12-3/TRBV12-4 | few | TGTGCCAGCAGCCACGGCGGCTGGGCCAACGTCCTGACTTTC | CASSHGGWANVLTF
TRBD1 | TRBJ2-1 | TRBV9 | many | TGTGCCAGCAGCGACCGGACAGGGCCAAATGAGCAGTTCTTC | CASSDRTGPNEQFF
. | TRBJ1-1 | TRBV4-3 | many | TGCGCCAGCAGCCAGGGGGGTGGTGAAGCTTTCTTT | CASSQGGGEAFF
. | TRBJ1-5 | TRBV7-8 | many | TGTGCCAGCAGCCCCCTGGGGTCGTCTCCGCCCCAGCATTTT | CASSPLGSSPPQHF
. | TRBJ2-7 | TRBV6-1 | few | TGTGCCAGCACCTCCCCGAACAGGGAGTACGAGCAGTACTTC | CASTSPNREYEQYF
TRBD2 | TRBJ2-7 | TRBV5-1 | . | TGCGCCAGCAGCGGACTAGCGGGGGCCTCCTACGAGCAGTACTTC | CASSGLAGASYEQYF
TRBD1 | TRBJ2-5 | TRBV7-2 | few | TGTGCCAGCAGCTTAGAGACAGGGGGCACAGAGACCCAGTACTTC | CASSLETGGTETQYF
TRBD1 | TRBJ1-5 | TRBV19 | . | TGTGCCAGTAAAAAGGGACAGGAGGCCCTTAGGAATCAGCCCCAGCATTTT | CASKKGQEALRNQPQHF
. | TRBJ1-6 | TRBV29-1 | many | TGCAGCCCCAGTGGTGCGAGCTCCTATAATTCACCCCTCCACTTT | CSPSGASSYNSPLHF
. | TRBJ1-5 | TRBV15 | . | TGTGCCACCAGCAGAGGGGGTAGGGACAATCAGCCCCAGCATTTT | CATSRGGRDNQPQHF
. | TRBJ2-1 | TRBV5-1 | many | TGCGCCAGCAGCTTAGGGGTCTGCAATGAGCAGTTCTTC | CASSLGVCNEQFF
. | TRBJ1-1 | TRBV21-1 | few | TGTGCCAGCAGCAAAGAACATCAGAACACTGAAGCTTTCTTT | CASSKEHQNTEAFF
. | TRBJ1-3 | TRBV7-2 | many | TGTGCCAGCAGGCTCAGCTCTGGAAACACCATATATTTT | CASRLSSGNTIYF
. | TRBJ2-5 | TRBV5-1 | . | TGCGCCAGCAGGGTAGGGACCGGCGCGCGGACCCAGTACTTC | CASRVGTGARTQYF
TRBD2 | TRBJ2-3 | TRBV27 | few | TGTGCCAGCAGGGGGAGACTAGCGGGCGCAGATACGCAGTATTTT | CASRGRLAGADTQYF
. | TRBJ1-6 | TRBV7-9 | . | TGTGCCAGCAGCTCTACGACGGCCCCGTTTGAGTCCCTCCACTTT | CASSSTTAPFESLHF
. | TRBJ1-2 | TRBV4-3 | . | TGCGCCAGCAGCCAAGAAGGCAGTCTTGACTATGGCTACACCTTC | CASSQEGSLDYGYTF
TRBD1 | TRBJ2-1 | TRBV25-1 | many | TGTGCCAGCAGTACCTGGGACAGGGGCAGTGGCAATGAGCAGTTCTTC | CASSTWDRGSGNEQFF
. | TRBJ1-5 | TRBV12-3/TRBV12-4 | few | TGTGCCAGCACCGGAGAGGATGGCAATCAGCCCCAGCATTTT | CASTGEDGNQPQHF
. | TRBJ1-5 | TRBV9 | . | TGTGCCAGCAGCGTTGGGAAAAGCAATCAGCCCCAGCATTTT | CASSVGKSNQPQHF
. | TRBJ2-1 | TRBV12-3/TRBV12-4 | many | TGTGCCAGCAGTGTCGACAGGAACAATGAGCAGTTCTTC | CASSVDRNNEQFF
. | TRBJ1-3 | TRBV20-1 | many | TGCAGTGCTAGATACGGGGCTGGAAACACCATATATTTT | CSARYGAGNTIYF
. | TRBJ2-1 | TRBV5-5 | . | TGTGCCAGCAGCTTGTCCGGGACCGCGAGGGTCCATGAGCAGTTCTTC | CASSLSGTARVHEQFF
TRBD1 | TRBJ1-5 | TRBV20-1 | many | TGCAGTGCTAGGGAACTGGGGACAGGGCGGGATCAGCCCCAGCATTTT | CSARELGTGRDQPQHF
. | TRBJ2-1 | TRBV5-1 | many | TGCGCCAGCAGCTTGGCCGAAGGGGCGAATGAGCAGTTCTTC | CASSLAEGANEQFF
. | TRBJ2-7 | TRBV7-9 | many | TGTGCCAGCAGCCCAAAAGGGGAATTATACGAGCAGTACTTC | CASSPKGELYEQYF
. | TRBJ1-2 | TRBV4-3 | . | TGCGCCAGCGGTATACTGGGTGCGGGGGTCAGCACCTTC | CASGILGAGVSTF
. | TRBJ1-2 | TRBV5-1 | . | TGCGCCAGCAGCTTCTCAAACAGGCAAAATTATTTTTCTAACTATGGCTACACCTTC | CASSFSNRQNYFSNYGYTF
. | TRBJ2-3 | TRBV28 | . | TGTGCCGGTAGGGGGGTAGGTGACGCAGATACGCAGTATTTT | CAGRGVGDADTQYF
. | TRBJ2-7 | TRBV20-1 | many | TGCAGTGCTAGAGTGGGGGAGATCGACGAGCAGTACTTC | CSARVGEIDEQYF
. | TRBJ1-5 | TRBV15 | . | TGTGCCACCAGCAGAGACCTCAATCAGCCCCAGCATTTT | CATSRDLNQPQHF
TRBD1 | TRBJ1-2 | TRBV29-1 | many | TGCAGCGTTTCCCGGACAGGGACAAATGGCTACACCTTC | CSVSRTGTNGYTF
TRBD2 | TRBJ2-1 | TRBV20-1 | . | TGCAGTGCTAACACCCCCGGGGGACTAGCCCCTTACAATGAGCAGTTCTTC | CSANTPGGLAPYNEQFF
. | TRBJ2-5 | TRBV15 | few | TGTGCCACCAGCAGAGTAGGTGAGGAGACCCAGTACTTC | CATSRVGEETQYF
. | TRBJ2-2 | TRBV9 | . | TGTGCCAGCAGCTCTACGGGACAAACGAACACCGGGGAGCTGTTTTTT | CASSSTGQTNTGELFF
TRBD2 | TRBJ2-3 | TRBV5-1 | . | TGCGCCAGCAGCTCAGGAGGACTAGCGGGGGGGCCGGATACGCAGTATTTT | CASSSGGLAGGPDTQYF